At least ten counts were recorded for the clone carrying this TCR beta chain. Its specificity is not known. This entry belongs to a study of T-cell reconstitution after alpha-beta-depleted transplantation in children. Points from the study as a whole: Diversity of TCRbeta at day 60 was high in some patients, arising from surviving recipient T cells and thymic progenitors. A year post-transplant, T-cell counts and diversity derived mostly from newly produced T cells. Roughly two months post-transplant, alpha-beta T cells reportedly originated from several hundred graft clones that had expanded.

Preparation of the TCRbeta library used unique molecular identifiers. MiXCR was run by TCRdb on the PCR reads, yielding one entry per CDR3 protein. The sample records more than 100,000 distinct CDR3 sequences, 20% to 25% being singletons. This CDR3 is built from 12 residues. The junction had 2 bases not matched to a gene; V was cut back by 6 bases and J by 4 bases. Material: PBMCs, mostly from graft donor cells, obtained 180 days after TCRalphabeta/CD19-depleted stem cell transplant. The rearrangement links TRBV12-3 or TRBV12-4 to TRBJ1-2; 7 bases fit TRBD1. The origin of this receptor is a male patient aged 2 to 9 who had a stem cell transplant for chronic granulomatous disease, so the T cells may come from the graft donor. DNA of the CDR3: TGTGCCAGCAGCCGGGACAGCTATGGCTACACCTTC. As protein: CASSRDSYGYTF.